This T cell receptor beta chain originates from a study of blood T cells in healthy people across ages (dated by TCRdb to between 2015 and 2017). Looking at the study overall: In model experiments, roughly one uniquely barcoded TCR beta cDNA molecule per two T cells was captured by template switching. Donors were grouped into four age groups: young (average approximately 15 years), middle-aged (around 39), aged (around 60) and long-lived (approximately 75). Donors of different ages were randomly distributed across sequencing lanes to avoid experimental bias. Age-related changes in TCR beta repertoire diversity were measured in the study by deep sequencing normalized with unique cDNA molecular identifiers. For two donors (one aged 18 to 29 and one aged 80 or older), the study analyzed two additional independent replicas of 1 million unique cDNA reads from the same blood draw.

This clonotype was seen many times. It lacks a known antigen. No much larger clone is present one base from it, and per-base qualities are unavailable. Study-level results and caveats: The percentage of naive T cells measured by flow cytometry correlated strongly with observed TCR beta diversity. Estimates of total diversity based on one million sequenced T cells were regarded as lower bounds and as underestimates. The CMV infection status of donors was not known, potentially confounding age-related changes in expanded clonotypes. Since profiling was done on bulk unsorted PBMCs, naive and antigen-experienced compartments could not be conclusively compared. Compared with the aged group, the long-lived group had more naive CD4+ T cells, fewer expanded clones and increased TCR diversity, suggesting age selection. Observed TCR beta diversity per million T cells fell roughly linearly with age, and a significant reduction was already apparent by age about 36.

Library preparation used 5' RACE. TCRdb names Illumina HiSeq 2500 as the instrument used. The second PCR ran for about 7 to 11 cycles and used a J-beta primer mix along with a sample-barcoded 5' primer. Each TCR beta cDNA molecule received a unique molecular identifier from a template-switch 5' adaptor carrying 12 random nucleotides. Each sample yielded at least 3 million CDR3-containing paired-end reads. First-strand cDNA was synthesized from all RNA with the Mint cDNA synthesis kit, primed by a TRBC-specific oligonucleotide. Following uracil-DNA glycosylase treatment, all cDNA underwent a first 18-cycle PCR with the universal primers M1SS and BC2_uni_R. On the study's bioinformatics: Normalization of each sample was performed by random selection of 1 million high-quality reads, each carrying a distinct molecular identifier. Reads with shared molecular identifiers were discarded instead of being binned into consensus sequences. MiTCR, set to a Q25 quality threshold and the strictest error-elimination algorithm, was used for CDR3 identification, clonotype clustering and error correction. A nonparametric unseen species model using Euler transformation provided a lower-bound estimate of total TCR beta diversity. Using fastp at Q25 and MiXCR, TCRdb reprocessed the public reads and kept productive beta chains. All rows with the same CDR3 protein become a single entry with the most common DNA and genes. The V and J calls were not made by the authors but by TCRdb's processing. The sample has hundreds of thousands of distinct CDR3 sequences on record, 52% of them singletons. The ten largest clonotypes hold approximately 13% of the sample.

As encoded in the germline V gene, CDR1 is SNHLY while CDR2 is FYNNEI. The CDR3 spans 13 residues, from the cysteine through the phenylalanine. Only the CDR3 DNA stays, 39 bases, in frame from base 1. The trim is 5 bases for V and 0 bases for J, with a gap of 8 bases between the germline ends. Systemically healthy Caucasian individuals from Russia, 35 to 50 in total and aged about 6 to 100 years, were included as donors. Around 10 milliliters of peripheral blood were drawn from each donor into EDTA-treated Vacutainer tubes. Ficoll-Paque density-gradient centrifugation was used to isolate PBMCs, with at least 7 million per sample. Trizol reagent was used to extract total RNA from the PBMCs, yielding at least 6 micrograms per sample. Naive CD45RAhigh/CD27high T cell percentages were measured by flow cytometry on a PBMC aliquot from every donor.

The chain employs TRBV2 and TRBJ2-7, with no reliable assignment of the D segment. What was sequenced was blood. The TCR was taken from an elderly woman in good health. The nucleotide sequence reads TGTGCCAGCAGTAGCCCGAGCTCCTACGAGCAGTACTTC. It is translated as CASSSPSSYEQYF.